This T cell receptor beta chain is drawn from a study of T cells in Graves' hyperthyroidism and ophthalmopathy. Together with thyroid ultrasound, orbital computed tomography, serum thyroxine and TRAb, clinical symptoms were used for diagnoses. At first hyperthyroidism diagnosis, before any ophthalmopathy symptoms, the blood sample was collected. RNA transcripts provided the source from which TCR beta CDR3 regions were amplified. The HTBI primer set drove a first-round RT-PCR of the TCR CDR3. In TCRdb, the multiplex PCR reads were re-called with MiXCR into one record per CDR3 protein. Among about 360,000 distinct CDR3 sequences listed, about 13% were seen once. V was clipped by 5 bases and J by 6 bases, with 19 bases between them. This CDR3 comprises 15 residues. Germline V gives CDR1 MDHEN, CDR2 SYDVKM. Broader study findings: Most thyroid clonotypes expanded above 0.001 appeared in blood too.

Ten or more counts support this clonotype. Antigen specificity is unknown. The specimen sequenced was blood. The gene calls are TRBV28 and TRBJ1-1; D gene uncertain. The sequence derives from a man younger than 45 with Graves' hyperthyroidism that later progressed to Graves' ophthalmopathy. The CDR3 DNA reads TGTGCCAGCAGTCCGCAGATCCCCCAGGTGGCTGAAGCTTTCTTT. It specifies CASSPQIPQVAEAFF.